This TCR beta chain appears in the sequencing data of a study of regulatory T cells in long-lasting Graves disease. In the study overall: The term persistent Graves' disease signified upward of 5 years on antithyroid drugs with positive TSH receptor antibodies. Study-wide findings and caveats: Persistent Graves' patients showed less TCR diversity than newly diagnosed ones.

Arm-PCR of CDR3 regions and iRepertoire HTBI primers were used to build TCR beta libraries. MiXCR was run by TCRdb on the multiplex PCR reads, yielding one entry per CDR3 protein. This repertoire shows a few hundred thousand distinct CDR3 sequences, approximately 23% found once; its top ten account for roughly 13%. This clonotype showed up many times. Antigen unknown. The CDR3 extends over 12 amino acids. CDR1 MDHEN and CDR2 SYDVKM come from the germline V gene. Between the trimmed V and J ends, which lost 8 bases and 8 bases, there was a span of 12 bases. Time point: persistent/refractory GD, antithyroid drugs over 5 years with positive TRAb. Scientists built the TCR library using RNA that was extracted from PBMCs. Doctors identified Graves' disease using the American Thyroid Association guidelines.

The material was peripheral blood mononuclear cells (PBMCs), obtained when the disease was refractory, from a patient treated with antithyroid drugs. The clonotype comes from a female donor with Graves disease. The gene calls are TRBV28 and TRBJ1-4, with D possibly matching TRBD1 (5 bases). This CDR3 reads CASHERDEKLFF. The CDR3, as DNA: TGTGCCAGCCACGAGAGGGACGAAAAACTGTTTTTT.